These T cell receptor beta chains were read from a single sample in a study of shared clonotypes between healthy human individuals. Sequencing was performed with immunoSEQ multiplex PCR; in TCRdb, only in-frame clones are kept and a portion is missing. In the table there are 2,500,000 or so clones, 80% to 95% of which are singletons. Sequenced: naive CD4+ T cells from PBMCs. Source of these receptors: a man aged 18 to 29 in good health. Some clones in this sample may be carry-over from other donors' samples. CDR3s include the opening cysteine and the closing phenylalanine or tryptophan. A D gene is named only where the DNA matches it firmly. Expanded clones get a size class; other rows say once, few or many, or leave the size out.

>.|TRBV6-6|TRBJ1-2|.
CASSQQDYGYTF
TGTGCCAGCAGTCAACAAGACTATGGCTACACCTTC
>.|TRBV7-2|TRBJ2-7|few
CASGGTQANEQYF
TGTGCCAGCGGCGGGACTCAGGCCAACGAGCAGTACTTC
>.|TRBV21-1|TRBJ2-2|.
CASSSLAGGRLNTGELFF
TGTGCCAGCAGCAGTTTAGCGGGAGGACGTTTGAACACCGGGGAGCTGTTTTTT
>.|TRBV15|TRBJ1-1|.
CATSRALGGEAFF
TGTGCCACCAGCAGGGCCCTGGGAGGTGAAGCTTTCTTT
>.|TRBV2|TRBJ2-5|once
CASSQGQLPETQYF
TGTGCCAGCAGTCAAGGGCAGCTACCAGAGACCCAGTACTTC
>TRBD1|TRBV5-4|TRBJ2-5|.
CASSHADRGQETQYF
TGTGCCAGCAGTCACGCGGACAGGGGCCAAGAGACCCAGTACTTC
>.|TRBV5-1|TRBJ2-1|.
CASSLGRGWNEQFF
TGCGCCAGCAGCTTGGGTAGGGGCTGGAATGAGCAGTTCTTC
>.|TRBV18|TRBJ2-3|.
CASSPHSTDTQYF
TGTGCCAGCTCACCGCACTCCACAGATACGCAGTATTTT
>TRBD2|TRBV27|TRBJ2-1|.
CASRGLAPGNWEQFF
TGTGCCAGCAGGGGACTAGCCCCAGGAAATTGGGAGCAGTTCTTC
>TRBD1|TRBV7-6|TRBJ2-5|.
CASSQGYRGPRGVQETQYF
TGTGCCAGCAGCCAGGGGTACAGGGGCCCCCGAGGGGTCCAAGAGACCCAGTACTTC
>TRBD1|TRBV4-1|TRBJ2-2|.
CASSPPIDRDPYTGELFF
TGCGCCAGCAGCCCCCCAATTGACAGGGATCCATACACCGGGGAGCTGTTTTTT
>.|TRBV6-1|TRBJ2-7|.
CASSELAEWYEQYF
TGTGCCAGCAGTGAATTAGCGGAGTGGTACGAGCAGTACTTC
>.|TRBV5-5|TRBJ1-2|.
CASSLIIVKGPNYGYTF
TGTGCCAGCAGCTTGATCATCGTCAAGGGCCCTAACTATGGCTACACCTTC
>.|TRBV4-1|TRBJ2-7|.
CASSQDEGNEQYF
TGCGCCAGCAGCCAAGATGAGGGGAACGAGCAGTACTTC
>.|TRBV5-4|TRBJ2-2|.
CASNLGGGVWTGELFF
TGTGCCAGCAACCTGGGAGGGGGAGTGTGGACCGGGGAGCTGTTTTTT
>TRBD1|TRBV20-1|TRBJ1-5|.
CKTGNQPQHF
TGCAAGACAGGGAATCAGCCCCAGCATTTT
>TRBD2|TRBV7-3|TRBJ2-5|once
CASSLTPGLAAGRETQYF
TGTGCCAGCAGCTTAACGCCGGGACTAGCGGCCGGGCGGGAGACCCAGTACTTC
>TRBD1|TRBV6-1|TRBJ1-1|few
CASSDRGMNTEAFF
TGTGCCAGCAGTGACAGGGGGATGAACACTGAAGCTTTCTTT
>.|TRBV19|TRBJ1-1|few
CASGMVGAGAFF
TGTGCCAGCGGGATGGTGGGGGCAGGAGCTTTCTTT
>TRBD1|TRBV5-5|TRBJ2-1|.
CASSLGQGPREQFF
TGTGCCAGCAGCTTGGGACAGGGCCCCAGGGAGCAGTTCTTC
>TRBD2|TRBV28|TRBJ2-7|.
CASSLGGGPNYEQYF
TGTGCCAGCAGTTTAGGCGGGGGTCCAAACTACGAGCAGTACTTC
>.|TRBV28|TRBJ2-2|.
CASSYQTGELFF
TGTGCCAGCAGCTATCAGACCGGGGAGCTGTTTTTT
>TRBD1|TRBV2|TRBJ2-5|.
CASSGTGGQETQYF
TGTGCCAGCAGTGGGACAGGGGGGCAAGAGACCCAGTACTTC
>.|TRBV7-2|TRBJ1-5|once
CASSLQGNQPQHF
TGTGCCAGCAGCTTGCAAGGGAATCAGCCCCAGCATTTT
>TRBD2|TRBV19|TRBJ2-7|.
CASSTLSGILYEQYF
TGTGCCAGTAGTACCCTTAGCGGGATCTTGTACGAGCAGTACTTC
>.|TRBV6-6|TRBJ1-5|.
CASVGSGPQHF
TGTGCCAGCGTGGGGTCCGGGCCCCAGCATTTT
>.|TRBV11-3|TRBJ2-3|.
CASSKEQAGGQYF
TGTGCCAGCAGCAAAGAACAGGCCGGGGGGCAGTATTTT
>TRBD2|TRBV7-6|TRBJ2-2|.
CASSFGEGTGELFF
TGTGCCAGCAGCTTCGGGGAGGGCACCGGGGAGCTGTTTTTT
>.|TRBV5-1|TRBJ1-4|few
CASSLSNPSEKLFF
TGCGCCAGCAGCTTGTCGAATCCAAGTGAAAAACTGTTTTTT
>.|TRBV28|TRBJ1-5|.
CASSSRPGAHYRPAQHF
TGTGCCAGCAGTTCGCGGCCAGGGGCCCATTATCGTCCAGCCCAGCATTTT
>.|TRBV7-2|TRBJ2-3|.
CASSLTFFSADTQYF
TGTGCCAGCAGCTTAACGTTTTTCAGCGCGGATACGCAGTATTTT
>.|TRBV29-1|TRBJ1-1|.
CSVARRGVEAFF
TGCAGCGTTGCCCGGAGGGGGGTTGAAGCTTTCTTT
>.|TRBV6-4|TRBJ2-7|once
CASRGRVISYEQYF
TGTGCCAGCAGGGGCCGGGTAATCTCCTACGAGCAGTACTTC
>TRBD1|TRBV7-6|TRBJ2-7|.
CASSSGQGRPTYEQYF
TGTGCCAGCAGCTCGGGACAGGGCAGGCCGACCTACGAGCAGTACTTC
>TRBD2|TRBV6-5|TRBJ2-3|.
CASRRLAGVTDTQYF
TGTGCCAGCAGACGACTAGCGGGAGTAACAGATACGCAGTATTTT